These 20 T cell receptor beta chains originate from one sample sequenced in a study of persistence of HIV-infected CD4 T cells. The stimulus was an HIV-1 Gag 15-mer peptide pool, 0.85 to 1 ug/peptide/mL. CD40L/CD69 double-negative CD45RO-high memory CD4+ T cells were collected. Antigens of these TCRs are unknown. Sequencing used immunoSEQ version 4 in survey mode. TCRdb keeps only in-frame clones here, not all; method: immunoSEQ multiplex PCR. Of some 32,000 clones in the sample, roughly four fifths were seen once. The sequenced sample was CD4+ T cells sorted from PBMCs after roughly 18-hour stimulation, obtained from a patient who received antiretroviral therapy. The receptor set was obtained from an adult woman with HIV who was CMV-seropositive.

The rearrangement links TRBV2 to TRBJ1-2, with 8 bases matching TRBD1. CDR1 and CDR2 (germline): SNHLY, FYNNEI. CDR3 length: 11 residues. V was pared by 8 bases and J by 13 bases, with 9 bases of the junction left unmatched. CDR3 loop: CASGQGYRPTF. CDR3 bases: TGTGCCAGCGGACAGGGATATCGCCCCACCTTC.

The chain combines TRBV6-1 with TRBJ1-3; D is possibly TRBD1 (5 bases). Germline CDR1 reads MNHNS; CDR2 reads SASEGT. Trimming pared 1 base from V and 0 bases from J, leaving 16 bases between. There are 18 residues in the CDR3. This CDR3 is CASSEGQWGKDSGNTIYF. For the CDR3, the DNA is TGTGCCAGCAGTGAAGGTCAGTGGGGCAAAGACTCTGGAAACACCATATATTTT.

This chain joins TRBV5-5 and TRBJ2-1; tentative D call: TRBD1 (5 bases). This CDR3 is 16 amino acids long. Germline V gives CDR1 SGHKS, CDR2 YYEKEE (reference sequence). V lost 4 bases, J lost 6 bases, and 20 bases lay in between. CDR3 nucleotides: TGTGCCAGCAGCCAGACAGAAAGGGCGTACCGCAATGAGCAGTTCTTC. Encoded protein: CASSQTERAYRNEQFF.

The chain combines TRBV3-1 (or the pseudogene TRBV3-2) with TRBJ2-7; D is unresolved. V gave up 5 bases and J gave up 3 bases, with 5 bases separating them. Germline assignment: CDR1 LGHDT and CDR2 YNNKEL (reference sequence). The CDR3 totals 11 residues. The CDR3 coding sequence is TGTGCCAGCAGCTCCCACTACGAGCAGTACTTC. Protein: CASSSHYEQYF.

The chain employs TRBV7-8 and TRBJ2-3; TRBD1 agrees at 7 bases. V trimming: 8 bases; J trimming: 6 bases; junction bases outside the gene matches: 14. The germline V gene has CDR1 SGHVS and CDR2 FQNEAQ. CDR3 length equals 15 residues. The CDR3 DNA is TGTGCCAGCCGACGGAACAGGGGCCAGGCTGATACGCAGTATTTT. Translating gives CASRRNRGQADTQYF.

For the CDR3, the DNA is TGCGCCAGCAGCTTGGGGGACACACTAGCTCCGCCAGATACGCAGTATTTT. Its protein is CASSLGDTLAPPDTQYF. The J gene is TRBJ2-3, the V gene TRBV5-1; TRBD1 or TRBD2 may be the D gene (6 bases each). The germline V gene has CDR1 SGHRS and CDR2 YFSETQ. The CDR3 length is 17 residues. The V gene lost 0 bases and the J gene lost 4 bases, with 18 bases spanning the gap.

This chain joins TRBV24-1 and TRBJ2-5; 11 bases are shared with TRBD2. V gave up 5 bases and J gave up 5 bases; unmatched junction bases: 3. CDR1 is KGHDR and CDR2 is SFDVKD in the germline V gene. There are 14 residues in the CDR3. The CDR3 DNA follows: TGTGCCACCAGTGTAGCGGGAGGGGGGGAGACCCAGTACTTC. This encodes CATSVAGGGETQYF.

The rearrangement links TRBV5-1 to TRBJ1-1; no firm D call. The CDR3 runs 15 residues. Trimming pared 1 base from V and 0 bases from J, leaving 10 bases between. Germline values: CDR1 SGHRS, CDR2 YFSETQ. The CDR3 is CASSLIPGVNTEAFF. As DNA, the CDR3 is TGCGCCAGCAGCTTGATACCGGGAGTGAACACTGAAGCTTTCTTT.

The chain is built from TRBV2 and TRBJ2-6, with 7 bases matching TRBD2. This CDR3 has 14 amino acids. Trimming cost V 8 bases and J 4 bases; bases outside gene matches: 5. The germline V gene has CDR1 SNHLY and CDR2 FYNNEI. Here the CDR3 reads CASWGGSGANVLTF. CDR3 coding DNA: TGTGCCAGCTGGGGGGGATCAGGGGCCAACGTCCTGACTTTC.

The chain carries TRBV27 and TRBJ2-7; 8 bases are a match to TRBD1. The CDR3 has 13 amino acids. The germline gives CDR1 MNHEY, CDR2 SMNVEV (reference sequence). V was clipped by 6 bases and J by 5 bases; unmatched bases: 6. The CDR3 is CASSLVDRDEQYF. CDR3 in DNA: TGTGCCAGCAGCCTGGTGGACAGGGACGAGCAGTACTTC.

This clone was observed a handful of times. This chain links TRBV5-1 with TRBJ1-1; no firm D call. Per germline, CDR1 SGHRS and CDR2 YFSETQ. The CDR3 runs 15 residues. Trimming removed 6 bases at V and 3 bases at J, with 18 bases between. CDR3 nucleotide sequence: TGCGCCAGCACCACGCGTCCAGGTCCGGACACTGAAGCTTTCTTT. Encoded protein: CASTTRPGPDTEAFF.

V usage is TRBV5-1 and J usage is TRBJ2-5, with 10 nucleotides matching TRBD2. From germline, CDR1 is SGHRS and CDR2 YFSETQ. The CDR3 is made up of 16 amino acids. Trimming took 2 bases from V and 10 from J; bases not matched to a gene: 14. CDR3 region: CASSLNPASGGWGQYF. The CDR3 DNA reads as TGCGCCAGCAGCTTAAATCCGGCTAGCGGGGGCTGGGGCCAGTACTTC.

Only one count was recorded for this clone. The CDR3 nucleotides read TGTGCCATCACGCCCAGATTACAAGAGACCCAGTACTTC. As protein: CAITPRLQETQYF. This chain joins TRBV10-3 and TRBJ2-5; D remains unclear. V lost 7 bases and J 2 bases, leaving 11 bases between the germline ends. The germline gives CDR1 ENHRY, CDR2 SYGVKD. This CDR3 is built from 13 residues.

J is TRBJ1-1 and V is TRBV28, with D tentatively TRBD1 (5 bases). Germline CDR1 reads MDHEN; CDR2 reads SYDVKM. V was trimmed by 7 bases and J by 1 base, leaving 10 bases between them. CDR3 length: 13 amino acids. The chain's CDR3 is CASTRDGNTEAFF. In DNA form, the CDR3 reads TGTGCCAGCACCAGGGACGGGAACACTGAAGCTTTCTTT.

This clone has a handful of counts. This chain connects TRBV28 to TRBJ1-4, with D hard to call. The V and J ends lost 1 base and 7 bases respectively, with 22 bases between them. Germline-derived CDR1 and CDR2 are MDHEN and SYDVKM. The CDR3 runs to 18 residues. CDR3 amino acids: CASSLFRGNVFLSEKLFF. CDR3 DNA sequence: TGTGCCAGCAGTTTATTTCGTGGAAACGTATTCTTGAGTGAAAAACTGTTTTTT.

V gene TRBV5-5 combines with J gene TRBJ2-5; the D gene is possibly TRBD2 (6 bases). CDR3 length: 13 amino acids. Trimming removed 0 bases from V and 5 bases from J, with 8 bases in between. Germline values: CDR1 SGHKS, CDR2 YYEKEE (reference sequence). CDR3: CASSLGSGETQYF. CDR3 bases: TGTGCCAGCAGCTTGGGCAGCGGGGAGACCCAGTACTTC. The variable domain in full, completed from reference TRBV5-5 and TRBJ2-5, reads DAGVTQSPTHLIKTRGQQVTLRCSPISGHKSVSWYQQVLGQGPQFIFQYYEKEERGRGNFPDRFSARQFPNYSSELNVNALLLGDSALYLCASSLGSGETQYFGPGTRLLVL.

J is TRBJ1-1 and V is TRBV6-4; D uncertain. This CDR3 contains 13 residues. CDR1 is MRHNA and CDR2 is SNTAGT in the germline V gene. V lost 6 bases and J lost 1, with 9 bases in between. The CDR3 reads CASSLWENTEAFF. CDR3 DNA sequence: TGTGCCAGCAGCCTCTGGGAGAACACTGAAGCTTTCTTT.

This clone was picked up a small number of times. DNA for the CDR3: TGTGCCAGCATAAGACAGGGGCAGAATGAGCAGTTCTTC. Translated, it gives CASIRQGQNEQFF. V is TRBV6-6 and J is TRBJ2-1, with 8 nucleotides matching TRBD1. This CDR3 is 13 amino acids long. Germline values: CDR1 MNHNY, CDR2 SVGAGI (reference sequence). V shed 7 bases and J 7 bases; nucleotides not matched to a gene: 6.

The V gene is TRBV5-1, the J gene TRBJ2-7, with 11 bases lining up with TRBD1. The CDR3 length is 16 residues. The V and J ends lost 4 bases and 1 base, in that order; junction bases with no gene match: 7. Germline lookup yields CDR1 SGHRS and CDR2 YFSETQ. CDR3 DNA: TGCGCCAGCAGCGCTGGGGGGACAGGGGGTTCCTACGAGCAGTACTTC. Its protein is CASSAGGTGGSYEQYF.

This clone was counted a single time. The chain uses TRBV30 and TRBJ1-3; D call uncertain. CDR3 length: 13 residues. With 0 bases removed from V and 1 base from J, the gap between germline ends came to 4 bases. Per the germline V gene, CDR1 is GTSNPN and CDR2 is SVGIG (reference sequence). CDR3 region: CAWSVMSGNTIYF. DNA for the CDR3: TGTGCCTGGAGTGTAATGTCTGGAAACACCATATATTTT. Drawing the rest from reference TRBV30 and TRBJ1-3, the complete variable domain is SQTIHQWPATLVQPVGSPLSLECTVEGTSNPNLYWYRQAAGRGLQLLFYSVGIGQISSEVPQNLSASRPQDRQFILSSKKLLLSDSGFYLCAWSVMSGNTIYFGEGSWLTVV.